This T cell receptor (beta chain) was sequenced in a study of regulatory T cells in long-lasting Graves disease. Construction of TCR beta libraries relied on iRepertoire HTBI primers and on Arm-PCR targeting CDR3 regions. Using its own MiXCR run on the multiplex PCR reads, TCRdb lists one record per CDR3 protein. The sample consists of 400,000 to 450,000 distinct CDR3 sequences, 16% of them appearing once. Trimming took off 4 bases at V and 6 bases at J, with 2 bases between the two ends. The CDR3 sequence is 10 residues long. The V gene's germline CDR1 is KGHSH and CDR2 LQKENI. This clonotype was counted many times. Time point defined: newly diagnosed GD, antithyroid drugs for less than 3 months. Isolated PBMC RNA provided the starting material for the TCR library. The sample was also reused in another study, on T cells in Graves' hyperthyroidism and ophthalmopathy.

This sample comprised peripheral blood mononuclear cells (PBMCs), obtained at new diagnosis, from a patient treated with antithyroid drugs. The rearrangement links TRBV18 to TRBJ2-3; no firm D call. The receptor was derived from a woman in her twenties or thirties with Graves disease. In DNA form, the CDR3 reads TGTGCCAGCTCACAGGATACGCAGTATTTT. Protein: CASSQDTQYF.